These 28 T cell receptor beta chains share one sample of origin, sequenced in a study of blood T cells in healthy people across ages. For the second PCR, which ran for roughly 6 to 11 cycles, a sample-barcoded 5' primer and a J-beta primer mix were used. Each CDR3 protein gets one entry after TCRdb re-called the 5' RACE reads with MiXCR. Among about 1.8 million distinct CDR3 sequences listed, approximately 50% were seen once. The material sequenced was blood. The receptors here all came from a woman in her thirties or forties in good health.

V is TRBV12-3 or TRBV12-4 and J is TRBJ2-1, with D uncertain. The CDR3 extends over 13 amino acids. Trimming left V 5 bases short and J 7 bases short, with 12 bases between. As DNA, the CDR3 is TGTGCCAGCAGTCGCCGGCCCGCAAATGAGCAGTTCTTC. This sequence encodes CASSRRPANEQFF.

This rearrangement joins TRBV6-2 or TRBV6-3 to TRBJ2-5; no clear D. The CDR3 is made up of 15 amino acids. V shed 2 bases and J shed 5 bases, with 15 bases lying between them. Germline V gives CDR1 MNHEY, CDR2 SVGEGT. CDR3 coding DNA: TGTGCCAGCAGTTACGATCGGCAGTCAAGGGAGACCCAGTACTTC. Translated: CASSYDRQSRETQYF.

This clonotype was observed a handful of times. The chain has TRBV5-6 and TRBJ2-5; D gene uncertain. Germline V gene lookup returns CDR1 SGHDT and CDR2 YYEEEE. The CDR3 spans 11 residues. Trimming cost V 0 bases and J 8 bases, with 5 bases left between them. CDR3 sequence reads: CASSLVTTQYF. CDR3 coding DNA: TGTGCCAGCAGCTTGGTGACAACCCAGTACTTC.

V and J are TRBV25-1 and TRBJ2-5, with 8 positions matching TRBD1. Trimming cost V 6 bases and J 5 bases; bases outside gene matches: 14. The CDR3 extends over 16 amino acids. Per germline, CDR1 MGHDK and CDR2 SYGVNS. The CDR3 spells CASRRTSQGALETQYF. In nucleotides, the CDR3 is TGTGCCAGCAGGAGGACCTCTCAGGGGGCTCTGGAGACCCAGTACTTC.

J is TRBJ2-3 and V is TRBV6-2 or TRBV6-3, with D unclear. With 5 bases removed from V and 4 bases from J, the gap between germline ends came to 19 bases. Germline V lookup: CDR1 MNHEY, CDR2 SVGEGT. The CDR3 length is 16 residues. CDR3 region: CASSRSGPNFSDTQYF. The DNA of the CDR3 is TGTGCCAGCAGTCGCTCCGGGCCAAACTTTTCAGATACGCAGTATTTT.

The sample holds many counts of this clonotype. The rearrangement links TRBV12-3 or TRBV12-4 to TRBJ1-2, with TRBD1 as a possible D gene (6 bases). CDR3 length: 16 residues. V dropped 6 bases and J dropped 0 bases, with 17 bases sitting between them. CDR3 region: CASRRQGGASNYGYTF. The CDR3 nucleotides are TGTGCCAGCAGAAGGCAAGGGGGGGCCTCTAACTATGGCTACACCTTC.

The chain joins TRBV20-1 to TRBJ1-2, with a weak D call TRBD1 (6 bases). V lost 6 bases, J lost 6 bases, and 17 bases lay in between. This CDR3 comprises 13 residues. Germline V gene lookup returns CDR1 DFQATT and CDR2 SNEGSKA (reference sequence). This CDR3 reads CSARPGHTNGYTF. The CDR3 bases are TGCAGTGCACGCCCGGGACATACAAATGGCTACACCTTC.

V usage is TRBV12-3 or TRBV12-4 and J usage is TRBJ1-2, with D tentatively TRBD1 (5 bases). The CDR3 loop spans 14 amino acids. Deletions cut 5 bases from V and 10 bases from J, with 20 bases between. The CDR3 region is CASSPPEDKRDYTF. In nucleotides, the CDR3 is TGTGCCAGCAGTCCTCCCGAGGACAAGAGGGACTACACCTTC.

The chain has TRBV12-3 or TRBV12-4 and TRBJ1-2, with D unresolved. The CDR3 contains 13 residues. V gave up 6 bases and J gave up 4 bases, with 12 bases separating them. CDR3: CASRPYRSYGYTF. CDR3 sequence (DNA): TGTGCCAGCAGACCCTACAGATCCTATGGCTACACCTTC.

This clonotype was detected a few times. V usage is TRBV27 and J usage is TRBJ2-5, with TRBD1 matching over 8 bases. The germline gives CDR1 MNHEY, CDR2 SMNVEV (reference sequence). The V and J ends lost 4 bases and 7 bases, in that order; junction bases with no gene match: 8. This CDR3 is 14 amino acids long. The chain's CDR3 is CASSSGQGGSTQYF. The CDR3 DNA is TGTGCCAGCAGTTCAGGACAGGGAGGCTCGACCCAGTACTTC.

This clonotype was seen more than once but under ten times. The chain recombines TRBV15 with TRBJ2-3; 7 bases are a match to TRBD1. This CDR3 region has 14 residues. Germline V gives CDR1 LNHNV, CDR2 YYDKDF (reference sequence). The V gene end was trimmed by 4 bases and the J gene end by 4 bases; junction bases not matched to a gene: 5. This CDR3 reads CATSNRQGPDTQYF. The CDR3 nucleotides read TGTGCCACCAGCAACCGACAGGGTCCAGATACGCAGTATTTT.

This clonotype was seen repeatedly, ten times or more. The chain recombines TRBV27 with TRBJ2-5; 10 bases are shared with TRBD1. The germline V gene encodes CDR1 MNHEY and CDR2 SMNVEV (reference sequence). The V and J ends lost 6 bases and 6 bases, in that order; junction bases with no gene match: 10. The CDR3 runs to 15 residues. DNA for the CDR3: TGTGCCAGCAGCTCCGCCGGGACAGGGGAGCAGACCCAGTACTTC. Amino acids: CASSSAGTGEQTQYF.

The chain couples TRBV2 to TRBJ2-1, with D tentatively TRBD2 (6 bases). The germline V gene has CDR1 SNHLY and CDR2 FYNNEI. This CDR3 has 14 amino acids. Trimming removed 7 bases at V and 4 bases at J, with 14 bases between. CDR3 region: CASNPAGSYNEQFF. CDR3 bases: TGTGCCAGCAACCCAGCGGGCTCATACAATGAGCAGTTCTTC.

The V and J genes are TRBV6-5 and TRBJ2-1; D is unclear. CDR3 length: 16 residues. Trimming removed 3 bases from V and 0 bases from J, with 12 bases in between. In germline, CDR1 is MNHEY, CDR2 SVGAGI. CDR3: CASSYSRANSYNEQFF. CDR3 sequence (DNA): TGTGCCAGCAGTTATTCTAGGGCAAACTCCTACAATGAGCAGTTCTTC.

As for this clonotype: This may arise from a read error, as a much more abundant clone is one base away. This chain joins TRBV7-2 and TRBJ2-3, with TRBD2 identical over 7 bases. CDR3 length: 14 residues. CDR1 is SGHTA, CDR2 FQGNSA, per germline. The V and J ends lost 5 bases and 4 bases, in that order; junction bases with no gene match: 6. The CDR3, as DNA: TGTGCCAGCAGCCGCGGACTAGAAGCAGATACGCAGTATTTT. This translates into CASSRGLEADTQYF.

The chain carries TRBV9 and TRBJ2-1; D is possibly TRBD1 or TRBD2 (6 bases each). The CDR3 loop spans 14 amino acids. Trimming cost V 8 bases and J 4 bases, with 16 bases left between them. Germline-derived CDR1 and CDR2 are SGDLS and YYNGEE. This CDR3 is CARPPGAVYNEQFF. The CDR3 region has the DNA TGTGCCAGACCCCCGGGGGCGGTTTACAATGAGCAGTTCTTC.

This clonotype was seen more than once but under ten times. V gene TRBV24-1 combines with J gene TRBJ2-6, with 8 nucleotides matching TRBD2. Germline V gene sequence: CDR1 KGHDR, CDR2 SFDVKD. Trimming cost V 5 bases and J 0 bases; bases outside gene matches: 14. The length of the CDR3 is 20 residues. The CDR3 spells CATSGGGTLDSHSGANVLTF. DNA of the CDR3: TGTGCCACCAGTGGCGGGGGGACGTTAGACAGCCACTCTGGGGCCAACGTCCTGACTTTC.

The table lists this clonotype with a few counts. The gene calls are TRBV5-5 and TRBJ2-3, with 11 positions matching TRBD1. The length of the CDR3 is 14 residues. The V gene end was trimmed by 5 bases and the J gene end by 6 bases; junction bases not matched to a gene: 5. CDR1 and CDR2 from the germline V gene are SGHKS and YYEKEE (reference sequence). CDR3: CASSGQGARDTQYF. The CDR3 DNA reads TGTGCCAGCAGTGGACAGGGGGCACGGGATACGCAGTATTTT.

The chain recombines TRBV28 with TRBJ2-3; D tentatively fits TRBD1 or TRBD2 (6 bases each). The CDR3 runs 15 residues. Germline CDR1 is MDHEN and CDR2 is SYDVKM. Trimming took 5 bases from V and 5 from J, leaving 17 bases between them. This CDR3 is CASSPRTGRIDTQYF. In DNA, the CDR3 is TGTGCCAGCAGTCCTCGAACAGGGAGGATAGATACGCAGTATTTT.

Turning to this clonotype: A junction end diverges from the germline sequence, so it may reflect a read error. The chain employs TRBV4-3 and TRBJ2-1; 7 bases map to TRBD1. The CDR3 length is 15 residues. Looked up from germline, CDR1 is LGHNA and CDR2 is YSLEER. CDR3 loop: CAGSPRDSAYNEQFF. The CDR3 region has the DNA TGCGCCGGCAGCCCCCGGGACAGTGCCTACAATGAGCAGTTCTTC.

V and J are TRBV7-2 and TRBJ1-4, with TRBD1 matching 9 bases. Germline CDR1 and CDR2: SGHTA and FQGNSA. This CDR3 is 17 amino acids long. Trimming removed 5 bases from V and 1 base from J; junction bases left unmatched: 8. This CDR3 reads CASSRRTGGGTNEKLFF. CDR3 sequence (DNA): TGTGCCAGCAGCAGACGCACAGGGGGCGGAACTAATGAAAAACTGTTTTTT.

This clonotype has more than one count but fewer than ten. V usage is TRBV24-1 and J usage is TRBJ2-3, with a tentative D call TRBD1 (6 bases). V lost 2 bases, J lost 6 bases, and 14 bases lay in between. The CDR3 totals 15 residues. In germline, CDR1 is KGHDR, CDR2 SFDVKD. For the CDR3, the DNA is TGTGCCACCAGTGATTACAGGGACCCTTTGGATACGCAGTATTTT. Translated, it gives CATSDYRDPLDTQYF.

The chain joins TRBV6-5 to TRBJ1-6; 7 bases are shared with TRBD1. Trimming removed 7 bases from V and 3 bases from J; junction bases left unmatched: 9. The CDR3 length is 16 residues. Germline-derived CDR1 and CDR2 are MNHEY and SVGAGI. As DNA, the CDR3 is TGTGCCAGCAAAACCGGGACAGAGATCTATAATTCACCCCTCCACTTT. As protein: CASKTGTEIYNSPLHF.

Of note for this clonotype: The junction departs from the called germline gene at one end, perhaps through a read error. The V gene is TRBV11-3, the J gene TRBJ2-5, with D perhaps TRBD1 or TRBD2 (5 bases each). There are 15 residues in the CDR3. Germline CDR1 reads SGHNT; CDR2 reads YENEEA. Here the CDR3 reads CASSLGVEGQETRYF. DNA for the CDR3: TGTGCCAGCAGCTTAGGCGTCGAGGGGCAAGAGACCCGGTACTTC.

This clonotype was detected only a few times. This chain connects TRBV2 to TRBJ1-6, with TRBD1 identical over 7 bases. Germline CDR1 and CDR2: SNHLY and FYNNEI. The CDR3 spans 13 residues. The junction had 7 bases not matched to a gene; V was cut back by 7 bases and J by 10 bases. CDR3 DNA: TGTGCCAGCATTGGACAGGAGGGATCACCCCTCCACTTT. Translation: CASIGQEGSPLHF.

V usage is TRBV20-1 and J usage is TRBJ1-2; 12 nucleotides match TRBD1. The CDR3 loop spans 14 amino acids. Unmatched junction bases numbered 10, after V lost 6 bases and J lost 8 bases. Looked up from germline, CDR1 is DFQATT and CDR2 is SNEGSKA (reference sequence). The CDR3 sequence: CSAVNRDRGHGYTF. CDR3 in DNA: TGCAGTGCCGTCAACCGGGACAGGGGGCACGGCTACACCTTC.

The gene calls are TRBV24-1 and TRBJ2-1; unclear D gene. The CDR3 extends over 12 amino acids. Between the trimmed V and J ends, which lost 3 bases and 9 bases, there was a span of 8 bases. Germline loops: CDR1 KGHDR, CDR2 SFDVKD. DNA of the CDR3: TGTGCCACCAGTGATCCCGCCACTGAGCAGTTCTTC. As protein: CATSDPATEQFF.

In its sample, this clonotype was seen a few times. The rearrangement links TRBV3-1 to TRBJ1-5; D not certain. The CDR3 runs to 15 residues. Germline V gene lookup returns CDR1 LGHDT and CDR2 YNNKEL (reference sequence). Trimming stripped 0 bases from V and 4 bases from J, with 10 bases between. Written as DNA, the CDR3 is TGTGCCAGCAGCCAAGAAGGACGGGGAAATCAGCCCCAGCATTTT. Protein sequence: CASSQEGRGNQPQHF.